This T cell receptor (beta chain) was sequenced for a study of blood T cell repertoires in COVID-19. Study overall: Nucleic acid was either cDNA or gDNA, and it came from T cells, B-cell-depleted T cells, or PBMCs.

CDR3 length: 17 amino acids. The V segment lost 5 bases and the J segment 4 bases; nucleotides outside the gene matches: 12. CDR1 SEHNR and CDR2 FQNEAQ come from the germline V gene (reference sequence). Data came from immunoSEQ multiplex PCR; TCRdb stores just in-frame clones and leaves some out. The sample contains under 200,000 clones, approximately 79% of which appear only once. Participants came from some 23 US areas, aged roughly 18 to 90 years. Assignments of participants to cohorts depended upon their own reported clinical history. The V call is TRBV7-9, the J call TRBJ2-1; TRBD2 aligns across 9 bases. This receptor was obtained from a woman aged 55-70 years with acute COVID-19. Material: PBMCs or T cells enriched from blood (not recorded which). The CDR3 here is CASSPHLLAGLYNEQFF. The DNA of the CDR3 is TGTGCCAGCAGCCCGCACTTACTAGCGGGTCTGTACAATGAGCAGTTCTTC.